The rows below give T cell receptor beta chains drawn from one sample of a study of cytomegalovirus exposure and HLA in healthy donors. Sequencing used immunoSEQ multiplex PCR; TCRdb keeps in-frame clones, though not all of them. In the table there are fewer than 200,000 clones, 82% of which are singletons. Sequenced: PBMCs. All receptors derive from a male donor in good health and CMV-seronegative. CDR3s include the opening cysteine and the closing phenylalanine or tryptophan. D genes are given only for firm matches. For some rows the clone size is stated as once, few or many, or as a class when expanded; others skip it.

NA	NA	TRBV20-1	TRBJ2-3	CSASFVDTQYF	TGCAGTGCTAGCTTCGTAGATACGCAGTATTTT
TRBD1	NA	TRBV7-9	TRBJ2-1	CASSLVTGVPYNEQFF	TGTGCCAGCAGCTTAGTAACAGGGGTCCCCTACAATGAGCAGTTCTTC
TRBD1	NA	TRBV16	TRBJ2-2	CASNRDSLGGELFF	TGTGCCAGCAACCGGGACAGCTTAGGCGGGGAGCTGTTTTTT
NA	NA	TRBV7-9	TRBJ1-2	CASSEGRAGHQANYGYTF	TGTGCCAGCAGCGAAGGTCGGGCGGGGCACCAAGCTAACTATGGCTACACCTTC
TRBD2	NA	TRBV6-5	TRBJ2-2	CASNLAGGGTGELFF	TGTGCCAGCAATCTGGCCGGGGGAGGGACCGGGGAGCTGTTTTTT
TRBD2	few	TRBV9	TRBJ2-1	CASSPVGGGGYNEQFF	TGTGCCAGCAGCCCCGTCGGCGGGGGGGGGTACAATGAGCAGTTCTTC
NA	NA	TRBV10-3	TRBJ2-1	CAISEGEGASYNEQFF	TGTGCCATCAGTGAAGGGGAAGGGGCCTCCTACAATGAGCAGTTCTTC
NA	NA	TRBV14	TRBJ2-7	CASSRGPHARKQGVVHEQYF	TGTGCCAGCAGCCGAGGCCCACACGCAAGAAAACAGGGCGTCGTCCACGAGCAGTACTTC
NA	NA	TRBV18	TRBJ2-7	CASSPENRVGEQYF	TGTGCCAGCTCACCAGAGAACAGGGTAGGCGAGCAGTACTTC
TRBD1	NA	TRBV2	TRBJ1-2	CASEKGGVYGYTF	TGTGCCAGCGAGAAAGGGGGCGTCTATGGCTACACCTTC
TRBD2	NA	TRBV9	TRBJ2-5	CASSGGLAGVETQYF	TGTGCCAGCAGCGGAGGACTAGCGGGGGTAGAGACCCAGTACTTC
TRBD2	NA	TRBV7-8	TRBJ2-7	CASTKTSGGGGTYEQYF	TGTGCCAGCACCAAGACTAGCGGGGGTGGGGGAACCTACGAGCAGTACTTC
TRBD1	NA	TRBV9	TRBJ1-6	CASSVGQGNSPLHF	TGTGCCAGCAGCGTTGGACAGGGAAATTCACCCCTCCACTTT
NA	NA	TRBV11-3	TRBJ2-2	CASSLGPGAGELFF	TGTGCCAGCAGCTTAGGGCCGGGGGCCGGGGAGCTGTTTTTT
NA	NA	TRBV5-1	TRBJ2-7	CASSPDSYEQYF	TGCGCCAGCAGCCCCGACAGTTACGAGCAGTACTTC
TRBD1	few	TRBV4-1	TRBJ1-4	CASSQEGQATVATNEKLFF	TGCGCCAGCAGCCAAGAAGGACAGGCTACAGTCGCAACTAATGAAAAACTGTTTTTT
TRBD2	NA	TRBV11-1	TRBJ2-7	CASSSRVLAGGYEQYF	TGTGCCAGCAGCTCTAGAGTACTAGCGGGAGGGTACGAGCAGTACTTC
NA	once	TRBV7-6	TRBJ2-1	CASSTGLFSSYNEQFF	TGTGCCAGCAGCACGGGACTGTTCAGCTCCTACAATGAGCAGTTCTTC
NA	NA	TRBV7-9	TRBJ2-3	CASSHTLRGRDTQYF	TGTGCCAGCAGCCACACCTTGCGAGGGAGGGATACGCAGTATTTT
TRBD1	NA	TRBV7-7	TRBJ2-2	CASSPRTGENTGELFF	TGTGCCAGCAGCCCCCGGACAGGGGAGAACACCGGGGAGCTGTTTTTT
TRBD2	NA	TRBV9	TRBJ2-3	CASSPHGAGGRGTDTQYF	TGTGCCAGCAGTCCCCACGGGGCGGGAGGGCGGGGCACAGATACGCAGTATTTT
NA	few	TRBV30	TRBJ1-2	CAWSEVDYGYTF	TGTGCCTGGTCCGAAGTAGACTATGGCTACACCTTC
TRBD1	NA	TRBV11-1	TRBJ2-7	CASSRGQISYEQYF	TGTGCCAGCAGCCGGGGACAGATCTCCTACGAGCAGTACTTC
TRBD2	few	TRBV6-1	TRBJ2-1	CASSALAGSYNEQFF	TGTGCCAGCAGTGCCCTAGCGGGGTCTTACAATGAGCAGTTCTTC
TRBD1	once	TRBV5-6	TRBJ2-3	CASSSDRGRRGTQYF	TGTGCCAGCAGCTCGGACAGGGGGCGCCGGGGTACGCAGTATTTT
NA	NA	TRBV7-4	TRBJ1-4	CASSPRQSTNEKLFF	TGTGCCAGCAGCCCAAGACAGTCAACTAATGAAAAACTGTTTTTT
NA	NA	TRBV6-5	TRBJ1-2	CASSEAGGRNTF	TGTGCCAGCAGTGAAGCGGGAGGAAGGAACACCTTC
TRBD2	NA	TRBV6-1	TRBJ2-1	CASSPAAGTSTAWFF	TGTGCCAGCAGCCCAGCCGCCGGGACTAGTACCGCCTGGTTCTTC
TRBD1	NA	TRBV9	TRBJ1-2	CASSVEGQRNYGYTF	TGTGCCAGCAGCGTAGAGGGACAGAGAAACTATGGCTACACCTTC
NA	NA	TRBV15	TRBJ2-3	CATSTGENPSTDTQYF	TGTGCCACCAGCACGGGGGAAAACCCTAGCACAGATACGCAGTATTTT
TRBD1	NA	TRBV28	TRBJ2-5	CASREGAQETQYF	TGTGCCAGCAGAGAGGGGGCCCAAGAGACCCAGTACTTC
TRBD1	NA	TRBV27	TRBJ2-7	CASSGQGFDEQYF	TGTGCCAGCAGCGGACAGGGGTTCGACGAGCAGTACTTC
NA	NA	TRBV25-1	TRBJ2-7	CASSDEGQNSYEQYF	TGTGCCAGCAGTGACGAAGGACAGAACTCCTACGAGCAGTACTTC
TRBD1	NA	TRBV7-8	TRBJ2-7	CASSRDSSYEQYF	TGTGCCAGCAGCCGGGACAGCTCCTACGAGCAGTACTTC
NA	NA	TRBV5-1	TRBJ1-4	CASSLGGVSEKLFF	TGCGCCAGCAGCCTCGGAGGGGTTAGTGAAAAACTGTTTTTT
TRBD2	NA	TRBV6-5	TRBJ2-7	CAIRAGGLEEQYF	TGTGCCATCCGGGCGGGAGGGCTTGAAGAGCAGTACTTC
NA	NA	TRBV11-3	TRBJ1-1	CASSSGGVENTEAFF	TGTGCCAGCAGCTCCGGGGGGGTAGAGAACACTGAAGCTTTCTTT
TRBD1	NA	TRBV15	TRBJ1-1	CATSRGGTGGLGTEAFF	TGTGCCACCAGCAGAGGCGGGACAGGGGGACTCGGCACTGAAGCTTTCTTT
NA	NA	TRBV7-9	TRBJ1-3	CSSSLDLGASGNTIYF	TGTTCCAGCAGCTTAGATCTGGGGGCGTCTGGAAACACCATATATTTT
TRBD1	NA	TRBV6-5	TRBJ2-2	CAAEDRVRTGELFF	TGTGCCGCGGAGGACAGGGTTCGAACCGGGGAGCTGTTTTTT
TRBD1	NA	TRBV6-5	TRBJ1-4	CASSTGGGNEKLFF	TGTGCCAGCAGCACAGGGGGAGGGAATGAAAAACTGTTTTTT
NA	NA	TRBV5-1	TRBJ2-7	CASSPPAAGPVGEQYF	TGCGCCAGCAGCCCCCCGGCGGCAGGGCCCGTGGGGGAGCAGTACTTC
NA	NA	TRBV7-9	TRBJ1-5	CSSSHYGGLQPQHF	TGTTCCAGCAGCCACTACGGAGGGCTTCAGCCCCAGCATTTT
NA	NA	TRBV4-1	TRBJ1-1	CASSQDGPGHPNTEAFF	TGCGCCAGCAGCCAAGATGGGCCAGGTCATCCGAACACTGAAGCTTTCTTT
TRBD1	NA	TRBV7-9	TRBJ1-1	CASSLNRGIPDTEAFF	TGTGCCAGCAGCTTAAACAGGGGGATCCCTGACACTGAAGCTTTCTTT
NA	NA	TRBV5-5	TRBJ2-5	CASSLSQTGQETQYF	TGTGCCAGCAGCTTGTCCCAGACAGGACAAGAGACCCAGTACTTC
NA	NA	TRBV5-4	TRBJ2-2	CASSAQGGTGELFF	TGTGCCAGCAGCGCTCAGGGTGGCACCGGGGAGCTGTTTTTT
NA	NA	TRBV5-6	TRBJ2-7	CASSPGTLYEQYF	TGTGCCAGCAGCCCAGGGACTCTCTACGAGCAGTACTTC
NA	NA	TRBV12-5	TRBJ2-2	CASGLVLGRLAKAGELFF	TGTGCTAGTGGTTTGGTACTGGGTCGTCTAGCGAAGGCCGGGGAGTTGTTTTTT
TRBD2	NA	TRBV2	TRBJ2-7	CASSEASGNVYEQYF	TGTGCCAGCAGTGAAGCAAGCGGGAATGTCTACGAGCAGTACTTC
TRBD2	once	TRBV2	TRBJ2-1	CASRAGVSYNEQFF	TGTGCCAGCAGGGCGGGAGTTTCCTACAATGAGCAGTTCTTC
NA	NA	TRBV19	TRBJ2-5	CASSSSQETQYF	TGTGCCAGTAGTAGCAGCCAAGAGACCCAGTACTTC
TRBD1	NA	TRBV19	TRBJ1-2	CASWTGGFNYGYTF	TGTGCCAGTTGGACAGGGGGCTTCAACTATGGCTACACCTTC
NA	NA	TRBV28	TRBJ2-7	CASSRGYPYEQYF	TGTGCCAGCAGCCGAGGATACCCCTACGAGCAGTACTTC